These 9 T cell receptor beta chains came from one sample sequenced in a study of T-cell memory formation after mild COVID-19. A single record per CDR3 protein comes from TCRdb applying MiXCR to the 5' RACE reads. The repertoire holds some 100,000 distinct CDR3 sequences, with 8.5% to 14% as singletons. Sample: PBMCs or a T cell subset sorted from them (not recorded which). The source is a man younger than 35 who had mild COVID-19 (a few samples of this study predate the infection). Cell type and time point are not known.

The table lists this clonotype with a few counts. The gene calls are TRBV6-5 and TRBJ1-1; TRBD1 aligns across 7 bases. The CDR3 extends over 13 amino acids. Germline V gene lookup returns CDR1 MNHEY and CDR2 SVGAGI. The V segment lost 7 bases and the J segment 4 bases; nucleotides outside the gene matches: 6. In DNA, the CDR3 is TGTGCCAGCAACAGGGGCGGGAGCACTGAAGCTTTCTTT. Amino acid sequence: CASNRGGSTEAFF.

The sample holds many counts of this clonotype. The chain carries TRBV27 and TRBJ2-1; D may match TRBD1 or TRBD2 (5 bases each). The CDR3 is 14 residues long. With 8 bases removed from V and 3 bases from J, the gap between germline ends came to 14 bases. Germline-derived CDR1 and CDR2 are MNHEY and SMNVEV (reference sequence). Here the CDR3 reads CASGIGTYYNEQFF. The CDR3 nucleotides read TGTGCCAGCGGAATCGGGACGTACTACAATGAGCAGTTCTTC.

This clonotype was found a few times. This chain connects TRBV7-9 to TRBJ2-1, with a tentative D call TRBD2 (5 bases). CDR1 is SEHNR, CDR2 FQNEAQ, per germline (reference sequence). V shed 2 bases and J shed 8 bases, with 7 bases lying between them. The CDR3 has 12 residues. In nucleotides, the CDR3 is TGTGCCAGCAGCTTATGGGGAGATGAGCAGTTCTTC. Translation: CASSLWGDEQFF. Looking up the rest from reference TRBV7-9 and TRBJ2-1 gives the full variable domain: DTGVSQNPRHKITKRGQNVTFRCDPISEHNRLYWYRQTLGQGPEFLTYFQNEAQLEKSRLLSDRFSAERPKGSFSTLEIQRTEQGDSAMYLCASSLWGDEQFFGPGTRLTVL.

The rearrangement joins TRBV5-6 to TRBJ1-1, with unresolved D. The CDR3 runs to 15 residues. Germline values: CDR1 SGHDT, CDR2 YYEEEE. Between the trimmed V and J ends, which lost 3 bases and 1 base, there was a span of 13 bases. The CDR3 coding sequence is TGTGCCAGCAGCTGGGAACTTACAGCGAACACTGAAGCTTTCTTT. It yields the protein CASSWELTANTEAFF.

The J gene is TRBJ1-4, the V gene TRBV7-6; 9 bases align to TRBD1. The CDR3 totals 15 residues. Germline V gene data show CDR1 as SGHVS and CDR2 as FNYEAQ. The junction had 9 bases not matched to a gene; V was cut back by 5 bases and J by 8 bases. CDR3 sequence (DNA): TGTGCCAGCAGCGCCGGGACAGGGTTGGGCGAAAAACTGTTTTTT. It encodes CASSAGTGLGEKLFF.

This clonotype was seen a few times. The chain carries TRBV27 and TRBJ2-5; 12 bases line up with TRBD2. J gave up 5 bases and V 5 bases, and 6 bases lay outside the gene matches. CDR1 MNHEY and CDR2 SMNVEV come from the germline V gene (reference sequence). This CDR3 has 15 residues. The CDR3 region has the DNA TGTGCCAGCAGTCCACCTAGCGGGGGGGCGGAGACCCAGTACTTC. Encoded protein: CASSPPSGGAETQYF.

This clonotype has more than one count but fewer than ten. The chain is built from TRBV7-9 and TRBJ2-3, with TRBD1 matching 8 bases. The length of the CDR3 is 17 residues. Trimming at V came to 5 bases and at J to 2 bases, leaving 12 bases not matched to a gene. The germline V gene has CDR1 SEHNR and CDR2 FQNEAQ (reference sequence). CDR3: CASSHQPAGGTTDTQYF. The CDR3 DNA reads as TGTGCCAGCAGCCACCAACCTGCAGGGGGCACCACAGATACGCAGTATTTT.

This clonotype showed up just a few times. The germline gene is not matched at one end of the junction; a read error may be the cause. The rearrangement uses TRBV4-3 and TRBJ2-5; a weak D match, TRBD1 (6 bases). The CDR3 covers 15 residues. CDR1 and CDR2 from the germline V gene are LGHNA and YSLEER. This CDR3 is CASTQSWGLPETQYF. The CDR3, as DNA: TGCGCCAGCACCCAAAGCTGGGGGCTCCCTGAGACCCAGTACTTC.

This clonotype was found a few times. The V gene is TRBV7-6, the J gene TRBJ2-3, with D possibly matching TRBD1 (5 bases). V lost 2 bases and J lost 4, with 13 bases in between. CDR3 length: 15 residues. CDR1 is SGHVS and CDR2 is FNYEAQ in the germline V gene. The CDR3 protein is CASSLRTQTSDTQYF. Here the CDR3 DNA reads TGTGCCAGCAGCTTACGGACACAAACCTCAGATACGCAGTATTTT.